This T cell receptor beta chain was observed in a study of blood T cell repertoires in COVID-19 (dated by TCRdb to 2018 to 2020). At the level of the whole study: Samples from collaborators originated in the United States, Italy and Spain and spanned both the acute and convalescent phases of COVID-19. The material from the prospective study consisted of cDNA or gDNA derived from T cells, B-cell-depleted T cells, or PBMCs. Deeply sampled blood TCRbeta repertoires from subjects exposed to, actively infected with, or recovered from COVID-19 were included in the dataset. The repertoires were released in a freely available public database meant as a resource for research on the immune response to SARS-CoV-2. The samples were drawn from the first 160 participants of the ongoing ImmuneRACE study and from 950 to 1,500 subjects provided by 6 global collaborators. The sample metadata nearly always contained a de-identified subject ID, COVID-19 status, age in years and sex. Where HLA class I and class II types were available, the types were taken from metadata supplied by the sample provider, not from assay-based typing.

The research as a whole found: Clinical and demographic metadata were provided uncurated, with the amount varying by source and participant.

Each collaborating institution followed its own protocols to collect whole blood in K2EDTA tubes. For TCRbeta analysis, collaborators shipped samples in one of three forms: frozen whole blood, isolated PBMCs, or DNA extracted from either of those sample types. The immunoSEQ Assay, a bias-controlled multiplex PCR, was used to amplify TCRbeta CDR3 regions from genomic DNA. The paper's data handling went like this. Nucleated cell counts per sample were estimated from amplification of reference gene primers within the assay. Sequence reads were collapsed and filtered to measure the absolute abundance of every unique TCRbeta CDR3 rearrangement. Productive Simpson clonality was computed per sample as the square root of Simpson's diversity index over productive rearrangements. Sourced from immuneACCESS, this table was stored by TCRdb with only in-frame sequences that have V and J called. A share of the clones is absent; for the studies checked, an unresolved V gene accounts for under half, and the remainder has no known explanation. V, J and clone size were drawn from that table, and D and trimming were deduced from the DNA. The sample table contains 85,000 to 95,000 clones; only one count was recorded for roughly 90% of them. The ten biggest clones cover roughly a sixth of the sample.

Inclusive of the bounding cysteine and phenylalanine, the CDR3 is 16 residues long. The CDR3 DNA has 48 bases and is translated from base 1. V trim: 1 base; J trim: 2 bases; unmatched bases: 6. From a lookup of the germline V gene, CDR1 and CDR2 are MNHEY and SVGAGI. A note on this clone: Its recognized antigen is unknown. Base quality data are lacking; no much larger clone is found one base away.

This TCR was recovered from a woman older than 75 with acute or convalescent COVID-19. Material: peripheral blood. The receptor chain draws on TRBV6-5 and TRBJ2-5; 8 bases in between match TRBD2. The base sequence is TGTGCCAGCAGTTACTTTTGGGCTAGCGGGCAAGAGACCCAGTACTTC. Its translation reads: CASSYFWASGQETQYF.